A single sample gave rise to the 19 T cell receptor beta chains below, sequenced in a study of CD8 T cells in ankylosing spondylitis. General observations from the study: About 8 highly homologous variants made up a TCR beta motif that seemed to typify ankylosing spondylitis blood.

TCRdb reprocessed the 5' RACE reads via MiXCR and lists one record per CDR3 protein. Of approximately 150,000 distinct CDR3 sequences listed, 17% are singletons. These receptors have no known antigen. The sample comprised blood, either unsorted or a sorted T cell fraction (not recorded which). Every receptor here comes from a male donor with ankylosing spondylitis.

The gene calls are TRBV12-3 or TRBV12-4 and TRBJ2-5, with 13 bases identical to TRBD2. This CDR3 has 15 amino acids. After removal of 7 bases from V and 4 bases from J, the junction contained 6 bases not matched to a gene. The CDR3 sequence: CASTWTSGRVETQYF. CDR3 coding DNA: TGTGCCAGCACGTGGACTAGCGGGAGAGTAGAGACCCAGTACTTC.

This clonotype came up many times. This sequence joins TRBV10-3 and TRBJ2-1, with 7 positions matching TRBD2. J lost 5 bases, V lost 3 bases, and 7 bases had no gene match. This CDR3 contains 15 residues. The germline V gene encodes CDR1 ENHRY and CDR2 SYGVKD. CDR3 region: CAISDPSSGNNEQFF. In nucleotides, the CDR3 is TGTGCCATCAGTGATCCATCTAGCGGAAACAATGAGCAGTTCTTC.

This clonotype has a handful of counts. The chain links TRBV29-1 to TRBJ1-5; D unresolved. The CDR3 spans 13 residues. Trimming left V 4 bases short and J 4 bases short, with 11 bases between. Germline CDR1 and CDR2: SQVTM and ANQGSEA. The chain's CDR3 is CSVALRGNQPQHF. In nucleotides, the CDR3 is TGCAGCGTTGCCCTTCGGGGAAATCAGCCCCAGCATTTT.

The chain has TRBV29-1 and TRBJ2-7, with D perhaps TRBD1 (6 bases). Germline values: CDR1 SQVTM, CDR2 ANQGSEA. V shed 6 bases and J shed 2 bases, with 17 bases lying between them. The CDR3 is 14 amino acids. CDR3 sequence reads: CSVARAGVPYEQYF. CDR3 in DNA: TGCAGCGTGGCCCGTGCAGGGGTGCCCTACGAGCAGTACTTC.

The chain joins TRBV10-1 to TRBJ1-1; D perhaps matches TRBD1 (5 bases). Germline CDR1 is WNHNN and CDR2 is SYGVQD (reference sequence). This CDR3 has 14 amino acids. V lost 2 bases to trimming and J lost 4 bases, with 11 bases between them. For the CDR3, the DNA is TGCGCCAGCAGTGAGGGGACTCTGGGCACTGAAGCTTTCTTT. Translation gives CASSEGTLGTEAFF.

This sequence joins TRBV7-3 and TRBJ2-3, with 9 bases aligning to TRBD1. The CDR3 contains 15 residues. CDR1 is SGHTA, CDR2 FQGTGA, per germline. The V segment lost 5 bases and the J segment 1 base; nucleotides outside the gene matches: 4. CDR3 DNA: TGTGCCAGCAGCCCCGGGACAGGGCGCACAGATACGCAGTATTTT. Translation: CASSPGTGRTDTQYF.

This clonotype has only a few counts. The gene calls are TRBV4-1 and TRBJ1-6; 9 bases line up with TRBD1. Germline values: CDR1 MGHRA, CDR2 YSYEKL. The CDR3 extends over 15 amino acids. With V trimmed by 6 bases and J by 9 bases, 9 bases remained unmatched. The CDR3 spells CASRRGGQGTSPLHF. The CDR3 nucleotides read TGCGCCAGCAGACGCGGCGGACAGGGGACTTCACCCCTCCACTTT.

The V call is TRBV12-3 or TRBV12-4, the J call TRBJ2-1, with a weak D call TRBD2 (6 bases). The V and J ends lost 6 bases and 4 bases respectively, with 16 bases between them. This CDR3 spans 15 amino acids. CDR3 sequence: CASRQLGGKYNEQFF. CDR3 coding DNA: TGTGCCAGCAGGCAACTGGGCGGGAAGTACAATGAGCAGTTCTTC.

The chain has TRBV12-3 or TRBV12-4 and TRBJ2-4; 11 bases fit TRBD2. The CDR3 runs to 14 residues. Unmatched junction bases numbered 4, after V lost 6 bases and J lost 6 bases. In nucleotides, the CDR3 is TGTGCCAGCAGCCCCGGGACTAGCGGAAACATTCAGTACTTC. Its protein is CASSPGTSGNIQYF.

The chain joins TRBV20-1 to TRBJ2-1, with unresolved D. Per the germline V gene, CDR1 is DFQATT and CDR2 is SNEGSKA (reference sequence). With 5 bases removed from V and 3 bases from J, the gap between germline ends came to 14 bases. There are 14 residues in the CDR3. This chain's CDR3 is CSAVEDRSYNEQFF. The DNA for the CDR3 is TGCAGTGCTGTCGAGGACCGCAGCTACAATGAGCAGTTCTTC.

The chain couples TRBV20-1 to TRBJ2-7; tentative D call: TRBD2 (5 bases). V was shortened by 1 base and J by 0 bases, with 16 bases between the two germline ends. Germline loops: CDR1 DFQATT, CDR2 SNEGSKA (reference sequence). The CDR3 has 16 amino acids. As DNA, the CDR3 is TGCAGTGCTAGAGCCCGGAGGCTCTCCATCTCCTACGAGCAGTACTTC. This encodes CSARARRLSISYEQYF.

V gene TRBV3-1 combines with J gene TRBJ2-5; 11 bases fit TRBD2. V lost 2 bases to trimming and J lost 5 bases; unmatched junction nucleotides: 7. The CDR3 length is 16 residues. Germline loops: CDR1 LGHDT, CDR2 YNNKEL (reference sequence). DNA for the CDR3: TGTGCCAGCAGCCAACGGGCTAGCGGGAGGTCGGAGACCCAGTACTTC. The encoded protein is CASSQRASGRSETQYF.

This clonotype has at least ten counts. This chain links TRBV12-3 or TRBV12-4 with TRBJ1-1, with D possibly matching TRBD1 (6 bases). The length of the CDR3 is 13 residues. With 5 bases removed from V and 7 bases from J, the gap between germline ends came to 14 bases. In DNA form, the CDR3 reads TGTGCCAGCAGTCCTGGGGGCCCAGGTGAAGCTTTCTTT. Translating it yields CASSPGGPGEAFF.

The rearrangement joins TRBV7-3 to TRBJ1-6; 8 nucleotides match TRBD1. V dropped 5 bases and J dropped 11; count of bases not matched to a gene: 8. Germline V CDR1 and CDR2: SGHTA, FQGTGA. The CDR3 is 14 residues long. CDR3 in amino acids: CASSTTGGRTPLHF. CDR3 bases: TGTGCCAGCAGCACTACAGGGGGTAGGACACCCCTCCACTTT.

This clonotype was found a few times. This CDR3 reads CASNSGTGNVGEQFF. The CDR3 coding sequence is TGCGCCAGCAACTCCGGGACAGGGAACGTGGGTGAGCAGTTCTTC. This chain uses TRBV4-1 with TRBJ2-1; the match to TRBD1 covers 9 bases. Germline V gives CDR1 MGHRA, CDR2 YSYEKL. CDR3 length: 15 amino acids. J lost 9 bases, V lost 7 bases, and 13 bases had no gene match.

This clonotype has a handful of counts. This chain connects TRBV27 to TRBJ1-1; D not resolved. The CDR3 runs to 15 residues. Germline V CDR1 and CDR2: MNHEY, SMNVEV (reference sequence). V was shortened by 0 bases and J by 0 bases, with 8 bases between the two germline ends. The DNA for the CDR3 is TGTGCCAGCAGTTTATCGGGCGGCTTGAACACTGAAGCTTTCTTT. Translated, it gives CASSLSGGLNTEAFF.

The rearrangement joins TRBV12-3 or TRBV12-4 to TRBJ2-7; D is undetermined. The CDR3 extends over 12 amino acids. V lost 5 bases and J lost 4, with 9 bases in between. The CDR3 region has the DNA TGTGCCAGCAGTGTCGGGCCGTACGAGCAGTACTTC. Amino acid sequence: CASSVGPYEQYF.

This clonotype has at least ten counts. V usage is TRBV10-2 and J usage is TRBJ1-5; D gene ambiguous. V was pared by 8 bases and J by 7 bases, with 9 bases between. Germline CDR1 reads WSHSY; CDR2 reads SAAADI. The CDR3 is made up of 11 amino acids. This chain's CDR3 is CASGVAQPQHF. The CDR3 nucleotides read TGCGCCAGCGGGGTTGCACAGCCCCAGCATTTT.

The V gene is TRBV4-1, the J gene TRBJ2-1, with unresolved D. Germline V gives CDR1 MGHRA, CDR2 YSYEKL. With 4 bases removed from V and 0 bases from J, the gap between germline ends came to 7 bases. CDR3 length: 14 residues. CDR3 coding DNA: TGCGCCAGCAGCCCCTCTAGCTCCTACAATGAGCAGTTCTTC. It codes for CASSPSSSYNEQFF.